Presented here are 9 T cell receptor beta chains from one specimen sequenced in a study of blood T cell repertoires in COVID-19. Repertoires were generated with immunoSEQ multiplex PCR, while TCRdb's copy carries only in-frame clones and drops some. The sample holds about 56,000 clones, roughly four fifths seen once. The material sequenced was peripheral blood. The source is an elderly woman with acute or convalescent COVID-19.

This chain connects TRBV2 to TRBJ2-7; no firm D call. CDR3 size: 15 residues. From germline, CDR1 is SNHLY and CDR2 FYNNEI. Trimming took 2 bases from V and 0 from J, leaving 11 bases between them. Here the CDR3 reads CASSERGTSSYEQYF. The CDR3 region has the DNA TGTGCCAGCAGTGAACGCGGAACCAGCTCCTACGAGCAGTACTTC.

The chain uses TRBV7-9 and TRBJ2-7; TRBD1 matches 12 bases. With V trimmed by 7 bases and J by 5 bases, 6 bases remained unmatched. The CDR3 length is 14 residues. CDR1 SEHNR and CDR2 FQNEAQ come from the germline V gene (reference sequence). In DNA, the CDR3 is TGTGCCAGCACTTCGGGACAGGGGGCCCACGAGCAGTACTTC. Translating gives CASTSGQGAHEQYF.

The rearrangement links TRBV20-1 to TRBJ1-5; a possible D gene is TRBD1 (6 bases). CDR1 and CDR2 (germline): DFQATT, SNEGSKA (reference sequence). The CDR3 covers 13 residues. Between the trimmed V and J ends, which lost 3 bases and 4 bases, there was a span of 10 bases. CDR3 sequence: CSASPGENQPQHF. CDR3 DNA sequence: TGCAGTGCTAGTCCAGGGGAAAATCAGCCCCAGCATTTT.

The rearrangement links TRBV28 to TRBJ1-6; no reliable D call. This CDR3 contains 14 residues. V gave up 7 bases and J gave up 7 bases, with 14 bases separating them. The germline V gene has CDR1 MDHEN and CDR2 SYDVKM. In DNA form, the CDR3 reads TGTGCCAGCACCCTCTCAGGTCCCAATTCACCCCTCCACTTT. Its protein product is CASTLSGPNSPLHF.

The chain employs TRBV18 and TRBJ2-1; 10 nucleotides line up with TRBD2. The CDR3 spans 21 residues. Germline V CDR1 and CDR2: KGHSH, LQKENI. Germline trimming cut 0 bases from V and 1 base from J; bases unmatched to any gene: 15. CDR3 bases: TGTGCCAGCTCACCACCGTTGACCCTAGCGGGAGTTTCAGGTTCCTACAATGAGCAGTTCTTC. The encoded protein is CASSPPLTLAGVSGSYNEQFF.

Concerning this clone: One end of the junction does not line up with germline, which may come from a read error. The genes are TRBV9 and TRBJ1-4, with no clear D. The germline V gene encodes CDR1 SGDLS and CDR2 YYNGEE. The CDR3 loop spans 14 amino acids. The CDR3 loop reads CASSGPGHSERLFF. For the CDR3, the DNA is TGTGCCAGCAGCGGCCCTGGGCATTCGGAAAGACTGTTTTTT.

J is TRBJ2-1 and V is TRBV27; perhaps TRBD2 as D (6 bases). Germline CDR1 MNHEY, CDR2 SMNVEV (reference sequence). Trimming left V 5 bases short and J 2 bases short, with 10 bases between. There are 14 residues in the CDR3. The CDR3 loop reads CASSLGTPYNEQFF. Written as DNA, the CDR3 is TGTGCCAGCAGTCTCGGGACTCCCTACAATGAGCAGTTCTTC.

The chain combines TRBV10-1 with TRBJ2-1, with D tentatively TRBD1 (5 bases). The V and J ends lost 9 bases and 6 bases respectively, with 12 bases between them. Germline lookup yields CDR1 WNHNN and CDR2 SYGVQD (reference sequence). The CDR3 sequence is 12 residues long. The CDR3 bases are TGCGCCAGTGGGGCAGGCGTCAATGAGCAGTTCTTC. It is translated as CASGAGVNEQFF.

V and J are TRBV18 and TRBJ1-1, with a tentative D call TRBD1 (5 bases). The length of the CDR3 is 15 residues. V was trimmed by 3 bases and J by 1 base, leaving 12 bases between them. The germline V gene has CDR1 KGHSH and CDR2 LQKENI. This CDR3 reads CASSPMTAPNTEAFF. The CDR3 DNA follows: TGTGCCAGCTCACCGATGACAGCCCCGAACACTGAAGCTTTCTTT.